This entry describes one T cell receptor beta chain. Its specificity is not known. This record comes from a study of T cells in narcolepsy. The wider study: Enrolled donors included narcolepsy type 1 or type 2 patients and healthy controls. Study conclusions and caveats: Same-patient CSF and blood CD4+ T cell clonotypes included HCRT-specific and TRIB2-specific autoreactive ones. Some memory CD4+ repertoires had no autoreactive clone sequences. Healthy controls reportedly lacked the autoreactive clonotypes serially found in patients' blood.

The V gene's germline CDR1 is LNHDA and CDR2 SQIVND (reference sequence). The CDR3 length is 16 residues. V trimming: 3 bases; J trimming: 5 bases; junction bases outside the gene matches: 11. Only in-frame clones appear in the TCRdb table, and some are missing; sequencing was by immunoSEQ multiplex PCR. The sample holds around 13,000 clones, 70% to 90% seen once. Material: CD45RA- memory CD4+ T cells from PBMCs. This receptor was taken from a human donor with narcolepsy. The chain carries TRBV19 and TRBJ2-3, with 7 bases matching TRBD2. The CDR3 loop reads CASSMKWSGILDTQYF. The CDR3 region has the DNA TGTGCCAGTAGTATGAAGTGGAGCGGGATATTAGATACGCAGTATTTT.